Listed here are 5 T cell receptor beta chains from one sample, sequenced in a study of low-dose radiotherapy and immunotherapy resistance in tumors. Indicated time point: before trial treatment. Alpha and beta chains were covered, as first-strand cDNA relied on TRAV- and TRBV-specific primers. With a V-primer adapter and a constant-region primer, TCRs were amplified for 20 to 25 PCR cycles. TCRdb recomputed calls from the reads with MiXCR, one row per CDR3 protein. Altogether some 82,000 distinct CDR3 sequences are present, about 20% being singletons, with the ten largest covering 5.5% to 6%. The sample was PBMCs, taken before treatment. All receptors derive from a male donor with prostate cancer.

This sequence joins TRBV5-5 and TRBJ1-3; D gene uncertain. Germline V gene data show CDR1 as SGHKS and CDR2 as YYEKEE (reference sequence). V dropped 2 bases and J dropped 3 bases, with 9 bases sitting between them. The CDR3 is 14 residues long. The CDR3 loop reads CASSLRRDGNTIYF. The CDR3 DNA follows: TGTGCCAGCAGCTTACGTAGAGATGGAAACACCATATATTTT.

Comments on this clonotype: A much larger clone differs from this one at a single base, so this may be a read error. The chain couples TRBV7-2 to TRBJ1-2; D remains ambiguous. The CDR3 is made up of 15 amino acids. Germline CDR1 SGHTA, CDR2 FQGNSA. CDR3 amino acids: CVSSSRPGGNYGYTF. The CDR3 nucleotides are TGTGTCAGCAGCTCCCGCCCGGGCGGTAACTATGGCTACACCTTC.

The table lists this clonotype with many counts. CDR3 DNA: TGCAGTGCTAGCCGGGCCGCGAGCTATTGGACAGATACGCAGTATTTT. Translating it yields CSASRAASYWTDTQYF. The V gene is TRBV20-1, the J gene TRBJ2-3; D unresolved. The CDR3 loop spans 16 amino acids. The V and J ends lost 3 bases and 3 bases respectively, with 19 bases between them. CDR1 and CDR2 (germline): DFQATT, SNEGSKA (reference sequence).

In its sample, this clonotype was seen many times. The chain joins TRBV11-2 to TRBJ2-2; D assignment may be TRBD1 or TRBD2 (6 bases each). The CDR3 is 16 residues long. From germline, CDR1 is SGHAT and CDR2 FQNNGV. Trimming stripped 2 bases from V and 3 bases from J, with 13 bases between. The CDR3 protein is CASSLFSGADTGELFF. CDR3 coding DNA: TGTGCCAGCAGCTTATTTTCGGGGGCTGACACCGGGGAGCTGTTTTTT.

The V gene is TRBV3-1, the J gene TRBJ1-5; the D gene is possibly TRBD1 (5 bases). The CDR3 runs 14 residues. Looked up from germline, CDR1 is LGHDT and CDR2 is YNNKEL (reference sequence). The V end was cut by 1 base, the J end by 6 bases, with 10 bases between. CDR3: CASSQGGYGQPQHF. CDR3 coding DNA: TGTGCCAGCAGCCAAGGGGGGTATGGTCAGCCCCAGCATTTT.